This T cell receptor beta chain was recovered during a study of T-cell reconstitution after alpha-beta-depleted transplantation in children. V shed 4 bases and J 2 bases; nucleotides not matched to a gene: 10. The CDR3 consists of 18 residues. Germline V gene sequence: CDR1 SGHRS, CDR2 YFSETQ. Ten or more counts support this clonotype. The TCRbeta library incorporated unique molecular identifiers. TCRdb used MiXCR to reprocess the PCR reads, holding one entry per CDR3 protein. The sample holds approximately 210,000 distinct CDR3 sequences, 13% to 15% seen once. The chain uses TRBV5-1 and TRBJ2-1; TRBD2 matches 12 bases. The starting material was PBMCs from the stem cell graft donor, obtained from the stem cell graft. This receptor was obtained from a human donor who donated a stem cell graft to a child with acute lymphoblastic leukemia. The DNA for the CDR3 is TGCGCCAGCAGCCTTCGGACTAGCGGGGAGGGGACCTACAATGAGCAGTTCTTC. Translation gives CASSLRTSGEGTYNEQFF.